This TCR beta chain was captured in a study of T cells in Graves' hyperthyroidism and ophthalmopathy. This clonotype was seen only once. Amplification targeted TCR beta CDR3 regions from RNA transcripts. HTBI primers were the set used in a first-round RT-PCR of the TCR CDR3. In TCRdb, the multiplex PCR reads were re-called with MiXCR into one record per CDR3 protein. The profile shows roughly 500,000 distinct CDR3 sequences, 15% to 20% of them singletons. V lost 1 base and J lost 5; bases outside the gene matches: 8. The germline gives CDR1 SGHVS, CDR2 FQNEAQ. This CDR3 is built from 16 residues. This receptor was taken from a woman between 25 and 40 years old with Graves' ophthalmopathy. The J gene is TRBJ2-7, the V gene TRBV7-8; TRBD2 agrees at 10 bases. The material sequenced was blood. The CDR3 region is CASSLDGSGRYDEQYF. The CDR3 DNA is TGTGCCAGCAGCTTAGACGGTAGCGGGAGGTACGACGAGCAGTACTTC.